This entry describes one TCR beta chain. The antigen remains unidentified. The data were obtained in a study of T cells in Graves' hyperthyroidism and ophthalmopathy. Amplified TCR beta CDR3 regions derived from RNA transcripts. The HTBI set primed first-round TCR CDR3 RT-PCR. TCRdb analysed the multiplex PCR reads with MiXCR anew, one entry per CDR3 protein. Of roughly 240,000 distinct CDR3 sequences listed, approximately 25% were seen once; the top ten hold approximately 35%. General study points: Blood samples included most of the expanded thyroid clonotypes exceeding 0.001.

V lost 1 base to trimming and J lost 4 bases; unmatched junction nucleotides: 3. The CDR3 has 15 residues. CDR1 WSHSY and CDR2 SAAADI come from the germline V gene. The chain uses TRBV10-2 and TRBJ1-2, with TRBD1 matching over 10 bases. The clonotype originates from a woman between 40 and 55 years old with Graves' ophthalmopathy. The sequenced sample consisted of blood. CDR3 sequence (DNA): TGCGCCAGCAGTGAGTTTCGGACAGGGGGCTATGGCTACACCTTC. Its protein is CASSEFRTGGYGYTF.